The clone carrying this TCR beta chain was detected many times. What it binds is unknown. V lost 7 bases, J lost 2 bases, and 11 bases lay in between. Germline V lookup: CDR1 MNHEY, CDR2 SVGEGT. The CDR3 runs to 14 residues. A TCRbeta library incorporating unique molecular identifiers was prepared. Each CDR3 protein is one row after TCRdb ran MiXCR on the PCR reads. In the table there are around 190,000 distinct CDR3 sequences, roughly 7.1% of which are singletons. This sample was taken from a study of T-cell reconstitution after alpha-beta-depleted transplantation in children. Whole-study results and caveats: Surviving recipient T cells and thymic progenitors underlay high day-60 TCRbeta diversity in some patients. A year post-transplant, T-cell counts and diversity derived mostly from newly produced T cells. There were reportedly several hundred expanded graft clones from which alpha-beta T cells came about two months after transplant.

This TCR was sampled from a boy younger than 10 with acute lymphoblastic leukemia, due to receive a stem cell transplant. The gene calls are TRBV6-2 or TRBV6-3 and TRBJ2-2, with TRBD1 as a possible D gene (6 bases). Sequenced here: PBMCs, sampled before TCRalphabeta/CD19-depleted stem cell transplant. In DNA, the CDR3 is TGTGCCAGCAATCCGGACAGCAACACCGGGGAGCTGTTTTTT. Its protein product is CASNPDSNTGELFF.